A selection of T cell receptor beta chains follows, all from one sample in a study of T-cell memory formation after mild COVID-19. Each CDR3 protein is one row after TCRdb ran MiXCR on the 5' RACE reads. Of around 210,000 distinct CDR3 sequences in the sample, over 9.5% were seen once. The sequenced sample was PBMCs or a T cell subset sorted from them (not recorded which). Every receptor here comes from a man aged 18 to 29 who had mild COVID-19 (a few samples of this study predate the infection). Cell type and time point are not known. The CDR3 runs from the conserved cysteine through the conserved F or W. The D gene is left open where the match is weak.

14 | TRBJ1-1 | NA | TRBV28 | CASSFLRGGTEAFF
17 | TRBJ2-1 | TRBD1 | TRBV18 | CASSQKGGETGYNEQFF
14 | TRBJ1-5 | NA | TRBV7-2 | CASSLGHLNQPQHF
15 | TRBJ1-2 | NA | TRBV12-3/TRBV12-4 | CASSLFTGIGYGYTF
15 | TRBJ2-5 | TRBD2 | TRBV12-3/TRBV12-4 | CASSSLAGGRETQYF
13 | TRBJ2-7 | NA | TRBV7-2 | CASSSQGDRSPYF
16 | TRBJ2-3 | NA | TRBV7-8 | CASSPHRGGMTLMQYF
14 | TRBJ1-1 | NA | TRBV12-3/TRBV12-4 | CASSLRGQDTEAFF
15 | TRBJ2-1 | TRBD2 | TRBV12-3/TRBV12-4 | CASSLGLAGAREQFF
15 | TRBJ2-3 | TRBD2 | TRBV5-1 | CASSLVGAGEDTQYF
16 | TRBJ1-1 | NA | TRBV5-1 | CASSLVGESMNTEAFF
15 | TRBJ1-5 | TRBD1 | TRBV10-3 | CAISVDRGLGQPQHF
19 | TRBJ1-6 | NA | TRBV7-2 | CASSLQAVRGAADNSPLHF
15 | TRBJ1-1 | NA | TRBV20-1 | CSARDQPALNTEAFF
17 | TRBJ2-1 | TRBD1 | TRBV5-1 | CASSLLAGGVSYNEQFF
14 | TRBJ2-5 | NA | TRBV12-3/TRBV12-4 | CASSLMAHGETQYF
14 | TRBJ2-3 | NA | TRBV20-1 | CSAGGRLGTDTQYF
15 | TRBJ2-1 | NA | TRBV9 | CASSVELTRTDEQFF
12 | TRBJ2-3 | NA | TRBV6-5 | CASSYRGDTQYF
14 | TRBJ1-1 | NA | TRBV21-1 | CASSICRVFAEAFF
12 | TRBJ2-7 | TRBD1 | TRBV3-1 | CASSQDGQGQYF
14 | TRBJ2-1 | NA | TRBV20-1 | CSARVPGTLNEQFF
13 | TRBJ2-1 | TRBD2 | TRBV7-2 | CASKPGGANEQFF
15 | TRBJ1-2 | TRBD1 | TRBV7-2 | CASSTRTGVNYGYTF
16 | TRBJ2-3 | TRBD1 | TRBV28 | CASSTGQGLPTDTQYF
16 | TRBJ1-1 | TRBD1 | TRBV12-3/TRBV12-4 | CASSWGQRRMNTEAFF
13 | TRBJ1-2 | TRBD1 | TRBV6-5 | CASRTGGVWGYTF
18 | TRBJ2-3 | TRBD1 | TRBV4-1 | CASSQATLGTGRADTQYF
11 | TRBJ2-4 | NA | TRBV3-1 | CASGPAGIQYF
15 | TRBJ1-1 | NA | TRBV7-9 | CASSQLANPNTEAFF
18 | TRBJ1-5 | NA | TRBV7-8 | CASSHRQTDGNSNQPQHF
15 | TRBJ2-2 | NA | TRBV9 | CASSVAPGNTGELFF
16 | TRBJ2-3 | TRBD2 | TRBV6-6 | CASSYGAGGHTDTQYF
12 | TRBJ1-1 | NA | TRBV2 | CASSRALTGAFF
15 | TRBJ2-1 | TRBD2 | TRBV5-1 | CASSPAGTSDTEQFF
15 | TRBJ2-3 | TRBD2 | TRBV4-3 | CASSSAGDSTDTQYF
18 | TRBJ1-1 | NA | TRBV5-1 | CASSLYPLGHPGNTEAFF
15 | TRBJ1-3 | NA | TRBV2 | CASRRDANSGNTIYF
19 | TRBJ1-3 | NA | TRBV7-8 | CASSSQDSFSRRTGNTIYF
17 | TRBJ1-5 | TRBD1 | TRBV19 | CARMRGPRINSNQPQHF